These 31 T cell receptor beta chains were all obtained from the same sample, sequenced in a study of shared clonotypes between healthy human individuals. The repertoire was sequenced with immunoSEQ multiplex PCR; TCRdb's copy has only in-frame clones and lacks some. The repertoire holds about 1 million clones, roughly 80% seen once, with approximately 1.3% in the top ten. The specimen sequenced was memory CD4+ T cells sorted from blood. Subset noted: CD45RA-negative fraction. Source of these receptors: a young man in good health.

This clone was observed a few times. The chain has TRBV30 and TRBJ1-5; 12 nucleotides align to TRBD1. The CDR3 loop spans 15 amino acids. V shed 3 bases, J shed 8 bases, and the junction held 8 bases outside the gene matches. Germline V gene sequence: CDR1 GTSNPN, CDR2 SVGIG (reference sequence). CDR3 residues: CAWRPGQGAGEPQHF. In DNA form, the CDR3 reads TGTGCCTGGAGGCCGGGACAGGGGGCGGGGGAGCCCCAGCATTTT.

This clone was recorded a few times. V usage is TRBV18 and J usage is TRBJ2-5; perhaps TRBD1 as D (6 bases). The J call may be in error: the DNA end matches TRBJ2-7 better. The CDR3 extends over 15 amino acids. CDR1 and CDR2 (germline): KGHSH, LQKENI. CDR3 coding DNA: TGTGCCAGCTCACCAGGGAACAGGGTGTTCTACGAGCAGTACTTC. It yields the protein CASSPGNRVFYEQYF.

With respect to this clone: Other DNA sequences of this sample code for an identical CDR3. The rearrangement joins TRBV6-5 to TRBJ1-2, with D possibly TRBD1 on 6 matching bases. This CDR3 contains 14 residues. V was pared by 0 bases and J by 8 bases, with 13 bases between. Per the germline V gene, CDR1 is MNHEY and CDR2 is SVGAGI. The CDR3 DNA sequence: TGTGCCAGCAGTTACTCCGGAGGGGGGGGCGGCTACACCTTC. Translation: CASSYSGGGGGYTF.

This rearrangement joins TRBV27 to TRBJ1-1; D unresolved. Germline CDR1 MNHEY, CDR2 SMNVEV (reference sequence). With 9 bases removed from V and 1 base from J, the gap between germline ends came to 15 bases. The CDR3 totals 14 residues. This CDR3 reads CASRSGSPNTEAFF. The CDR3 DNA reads TGTGCCAGTCGATCGGGGTCCCCGAACACTGAAGCTTTCTTT.

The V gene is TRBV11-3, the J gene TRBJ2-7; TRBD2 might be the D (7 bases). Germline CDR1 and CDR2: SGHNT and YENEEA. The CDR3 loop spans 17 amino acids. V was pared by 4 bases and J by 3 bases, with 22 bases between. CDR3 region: CASSWGGTTGLGYEQYF. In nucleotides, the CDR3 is TGTGCCAGCAGCTGGGGGGGGACGACAGGCCTGGGCTACGAGCAGTACTTC.

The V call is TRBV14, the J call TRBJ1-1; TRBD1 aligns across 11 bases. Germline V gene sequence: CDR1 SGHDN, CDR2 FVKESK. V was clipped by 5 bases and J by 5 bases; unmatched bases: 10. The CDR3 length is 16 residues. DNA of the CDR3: TGTGCCAGCAGCACATGGACAGGGGGCTCTGGAACTGAAGCTTTCTTT. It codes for CASSTWTGGSGTEAFF.

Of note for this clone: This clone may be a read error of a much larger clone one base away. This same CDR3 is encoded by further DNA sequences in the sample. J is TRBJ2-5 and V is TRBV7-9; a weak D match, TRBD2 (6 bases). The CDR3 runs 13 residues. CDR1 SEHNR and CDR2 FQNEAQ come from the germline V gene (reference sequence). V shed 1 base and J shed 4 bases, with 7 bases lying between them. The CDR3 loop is CASSLVGGETQYF. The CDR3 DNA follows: TGTGCCAGCAGCTTAGTGGGGGGAGAGACCCAGTACTTC.

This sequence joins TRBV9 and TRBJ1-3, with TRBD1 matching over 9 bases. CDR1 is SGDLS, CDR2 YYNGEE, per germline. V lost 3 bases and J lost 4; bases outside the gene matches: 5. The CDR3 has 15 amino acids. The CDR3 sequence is CASSAGQGTGNTIYF. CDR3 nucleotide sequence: TGTGCCAGCAGCGCCGGACAGGGGACAGGAAACACCATATATTTT.

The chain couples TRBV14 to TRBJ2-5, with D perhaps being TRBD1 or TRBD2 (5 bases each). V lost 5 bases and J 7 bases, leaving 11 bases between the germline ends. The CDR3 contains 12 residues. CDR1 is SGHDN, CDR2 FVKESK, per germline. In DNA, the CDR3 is TGTGCCAGCAGCGTGGGGGTGGGGACCCAGTACTTC. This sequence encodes CASSVGVGTQYF.

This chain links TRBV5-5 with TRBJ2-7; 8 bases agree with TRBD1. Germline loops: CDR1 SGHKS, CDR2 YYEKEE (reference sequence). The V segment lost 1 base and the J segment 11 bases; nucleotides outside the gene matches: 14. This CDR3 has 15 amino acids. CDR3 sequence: CASSLFGTGPSTEYF. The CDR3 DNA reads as TGTGCCAGCAGCTTGTTTGGGACAGGACCCTCTACCGAGTACTTC.

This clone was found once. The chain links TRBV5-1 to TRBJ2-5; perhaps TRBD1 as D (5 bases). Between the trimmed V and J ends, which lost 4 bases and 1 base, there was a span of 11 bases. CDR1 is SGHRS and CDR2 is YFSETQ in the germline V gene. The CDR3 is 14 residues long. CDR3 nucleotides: TGCGCCAGCAGCACCGGACAAGGCCAAGAGACCCAGTACTTC. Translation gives CASSTGQGQETQYF.

CDR3 region: CASRQGQGPSYEQYF. CDR3 in DNA: TGCGCCAGCAGGCAGGGACAGGGGCCTTCCTACGAGCAGTACTTC. V gene TRBV5-1 combines with J gene TRBJ2-5; 10 bases align to TRBD1. The closer fit of TRBJ2-7 to the DNA end suggests the J call may be wrong. The CDR3 runs to 15 residues. From germline, CDR1 is SGHRS and CDR2 YFSETQ.

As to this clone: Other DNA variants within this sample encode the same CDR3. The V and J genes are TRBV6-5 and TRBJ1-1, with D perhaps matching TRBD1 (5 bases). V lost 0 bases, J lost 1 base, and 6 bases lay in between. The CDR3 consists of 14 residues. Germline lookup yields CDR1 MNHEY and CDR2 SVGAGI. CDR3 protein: CASSYSTGNTEAFF. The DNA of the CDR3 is TGTGCCAGCAGTTACTCAACAGGGAACACTGAAGCTTTCTTT.

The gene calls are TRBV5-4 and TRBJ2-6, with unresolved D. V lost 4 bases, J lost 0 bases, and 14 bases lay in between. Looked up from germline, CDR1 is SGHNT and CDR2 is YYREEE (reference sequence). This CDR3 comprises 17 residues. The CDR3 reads CASSPPPSPSGANVLTF. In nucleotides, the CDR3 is TGTGCCAGCAGCCCTCCACCCTCCCCCTCTGGGGCCAACGTCCTGACTTTC.

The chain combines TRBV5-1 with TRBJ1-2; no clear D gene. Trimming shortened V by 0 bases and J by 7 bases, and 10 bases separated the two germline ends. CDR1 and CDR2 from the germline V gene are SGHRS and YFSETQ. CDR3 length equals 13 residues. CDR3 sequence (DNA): TGCGCCAGCAGCTTGGAACTGTCGGGTGGCTACACCTTC. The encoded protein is CASSLELSGGYTF.

The CDR3 DNA follows: TGTGCCATCAGGAGTAGCGTTTTTGGTAATGAGCAGTTCTTC. This encodes CAIRSSVFGNEQFF. The chain carries TRBV10-3 and TRBJ2-1, with a tentative D call TRBD2 (5 bases). The CDR3 extends over 14 amino acids. Germline CDR1 is ENHRY and CDR2 is SYGVKD. V gave up 6 bases and J gave up 7 bases, with 16 bases separating them.

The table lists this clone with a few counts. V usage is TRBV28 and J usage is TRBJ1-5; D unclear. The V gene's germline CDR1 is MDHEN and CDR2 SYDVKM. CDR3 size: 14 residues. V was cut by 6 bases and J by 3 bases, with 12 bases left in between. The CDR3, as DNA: TGTGCCAGCAGATTCCTACCTTCCAATCAGCCCCAGCATTTT. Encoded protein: CASRFLPSNQPQHF.

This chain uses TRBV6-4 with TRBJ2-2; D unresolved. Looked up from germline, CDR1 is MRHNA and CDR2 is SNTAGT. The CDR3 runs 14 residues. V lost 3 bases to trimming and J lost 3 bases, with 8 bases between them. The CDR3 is CASSEGYHTGELFF. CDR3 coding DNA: TGTGCCAGCAGTGAAGGCTACCACACCGGGGAGCTGTTTTTT.

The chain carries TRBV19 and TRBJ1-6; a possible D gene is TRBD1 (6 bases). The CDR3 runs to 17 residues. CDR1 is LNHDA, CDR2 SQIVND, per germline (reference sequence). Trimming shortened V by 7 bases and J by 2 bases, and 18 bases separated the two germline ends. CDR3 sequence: CASTPASRGTYNSPLHF. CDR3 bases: TGTGCCAGTACCCCGGCGTCCAGGGGAACCTATAATTCACCCCTCCACTTT.

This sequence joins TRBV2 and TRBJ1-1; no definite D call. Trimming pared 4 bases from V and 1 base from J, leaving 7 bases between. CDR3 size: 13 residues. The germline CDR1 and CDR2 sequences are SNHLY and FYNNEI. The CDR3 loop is CASSVARNTEAFF. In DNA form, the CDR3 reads TGTGCCAGCAGTGTCGCTAGGAACACTGAAGCTTTCTTT.

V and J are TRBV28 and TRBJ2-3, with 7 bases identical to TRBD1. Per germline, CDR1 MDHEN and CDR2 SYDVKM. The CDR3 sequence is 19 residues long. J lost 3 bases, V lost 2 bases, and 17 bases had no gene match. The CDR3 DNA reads TGTGCCAGCAGTTTACCCCACCCCTCGACAGGGATGGGGACAGATACGCAGTATTTT. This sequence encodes CASSLPHPSTGMGTDTQYF. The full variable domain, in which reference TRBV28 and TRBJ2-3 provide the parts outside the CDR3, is DVKVTQSSRYLVKRTGEKVFLECVQDMDHENMFWYRQDPGLGLRLIYFSYDVKMKEKGDIPEGYSVSREKKERFSLILESASTNQTSMYLCASSLPHPSTGMGTDTQYFGPGTRLTVL.

CDR3 DNA: TGTGCCAGCAGCTTAGCCGGGCATGGTAATTCACCCCTCCACTTT. Encoded protein: CASSLAGHGNSPLHF. This chain links TRBV11-2 with TRBJ1-6; D not certain. Between the trimmed V and J ends, which lost 1 base and 6 bases, there was a span of 10 bases. Germline V gene lookup returns CDR1 SGHAT and CDR2 FQNNGV. The CDR3 has 15 amino acids.

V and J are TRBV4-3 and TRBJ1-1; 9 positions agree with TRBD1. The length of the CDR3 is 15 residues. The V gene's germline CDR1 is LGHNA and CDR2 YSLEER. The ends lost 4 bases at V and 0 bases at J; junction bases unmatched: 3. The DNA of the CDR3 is TGCGCCAGCAGCCGCGGACAGGGGTTGAACACTGAAGCTTTCTTT. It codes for CASSRGQGLNTEAFF.

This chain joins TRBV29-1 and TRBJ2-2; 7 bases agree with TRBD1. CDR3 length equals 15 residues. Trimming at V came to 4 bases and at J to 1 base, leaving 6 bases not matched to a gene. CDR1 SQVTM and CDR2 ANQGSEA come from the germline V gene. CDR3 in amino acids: CSVGLGTENTGELFF. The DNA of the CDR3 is TGCAGCGTTGGTTTGGGGACAGAGAACACCGGGGAGCTGTTTTTT.

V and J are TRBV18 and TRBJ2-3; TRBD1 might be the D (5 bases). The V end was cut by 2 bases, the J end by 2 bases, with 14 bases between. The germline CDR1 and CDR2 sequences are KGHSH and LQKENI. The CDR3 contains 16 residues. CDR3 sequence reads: CASSPMDTSSTDTQYF. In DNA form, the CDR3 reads TGTGCCAGCTCACCAATGGACACTTCGTCCACAGATACGCAGTATTTT.

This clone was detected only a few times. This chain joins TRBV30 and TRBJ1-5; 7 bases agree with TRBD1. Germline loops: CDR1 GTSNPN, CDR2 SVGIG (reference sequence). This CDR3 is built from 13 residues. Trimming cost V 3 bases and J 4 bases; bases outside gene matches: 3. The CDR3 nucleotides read TGTGCCTGGAGCCAGACAGGGAATCAGCCCCAGCATTTT. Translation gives CAWSQTGNQPQHF.

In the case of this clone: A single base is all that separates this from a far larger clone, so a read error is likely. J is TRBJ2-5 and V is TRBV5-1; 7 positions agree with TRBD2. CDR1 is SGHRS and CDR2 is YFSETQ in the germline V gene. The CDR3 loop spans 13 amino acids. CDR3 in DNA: TGCGCCGGCAGCTGGGAGGGCTCCGGGACCCAGTACTTC. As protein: CAGSWEGSGTQYF.

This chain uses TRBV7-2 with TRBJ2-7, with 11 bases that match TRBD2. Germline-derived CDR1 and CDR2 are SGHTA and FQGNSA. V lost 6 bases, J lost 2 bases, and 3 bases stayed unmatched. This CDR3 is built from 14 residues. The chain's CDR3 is CASSLSGRAYEQYF. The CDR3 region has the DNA TGTGCCAGCAGTCTTAGCGGGAGGGCCTACGAGCAGTACTTC.

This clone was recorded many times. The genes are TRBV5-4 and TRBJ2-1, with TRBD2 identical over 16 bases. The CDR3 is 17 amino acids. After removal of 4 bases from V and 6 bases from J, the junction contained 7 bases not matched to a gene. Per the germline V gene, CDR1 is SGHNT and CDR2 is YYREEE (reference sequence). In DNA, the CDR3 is TGTGCCAGCAGCCCCGGGACTAGCGGGAGGGGAATCAATGAGCAGTTCTTC. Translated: CASSPGTSGRGINEQFF.

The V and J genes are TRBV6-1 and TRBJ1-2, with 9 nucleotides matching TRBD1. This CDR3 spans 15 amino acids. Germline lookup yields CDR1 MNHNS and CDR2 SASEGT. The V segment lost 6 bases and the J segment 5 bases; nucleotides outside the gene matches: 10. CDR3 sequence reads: CASRRTGALIYGYTF. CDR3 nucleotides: TGTGCCAGCAGACGGACAGGGGCGCTAATTTATGGCTACACCTTC.

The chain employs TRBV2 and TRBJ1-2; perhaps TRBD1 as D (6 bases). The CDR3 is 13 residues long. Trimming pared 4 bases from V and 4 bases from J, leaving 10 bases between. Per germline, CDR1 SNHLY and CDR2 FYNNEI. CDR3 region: CASSGTVSYGYTF. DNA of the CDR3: TGTGCCAGCAGTGGGACAGTCTCCTATGGCTACACCTTC.